This T cell receptor (beta chain) emerged from a study of shared clonotypes between healthy human individuals. The J segment lost 7 bases and the V segment lost 1 base, leaving 4 bases of the junction unmatched. The V gene's germline CDR1 is SGHAT and CDR2 FQNNGV. CDR3 size: 14 residues. Study-wide findings and caveats: Though the depth was large, rarefaction showed that sorted-subset sequencing was incomplete.

Remarks on this clone: The antigen remains undetermined.

Among the donors, all were Caucasian adults who lived in Nashville, Tennessee. A split of CD4+ cells into CD45RA+ naive and CD45RA-negative memory subsets was performed. The DNA input per sorted-subset replicate PCR was 200 ng, corresponding to 25,000 to 35,000 T cell genomes. Sequencing used immunoSEQ multiplex PCR; TCRdb keeps in-frame clones, though not all of them. The sample has approximately 350,000 clones; 74% are singletons. J is TRBJ1-5 and V is TRBV11-2; 7 bases map to TRBD1. Sequencing was performed on memory CD4+ T cells sorted from blood. Indicated subset: CD45RA-negative fraction. The sequence was collected from a man aged 30-40 years in good health. The CDR3 nucleotides are TGTGCCAGCAGCTTAGGAGGGGGCCAGCAGCCCCAGCATTTT. Its translation is CASSLGGGQQPQHF. Filled out from reference TRBV11-2 and TRBJ1-5, the complete variable domain reads EAGVAQSPRYKIIEKRQSVAFWCNPISGHATLYWYQQILGQGPKLLIQFQNNGVVDDSQLPKDRFSAERLKGVDSTLKIQPAKLEDSAVYLCASSLGGGQQPQHFGDGTRLSIL.